This passage covers 15 T cell receptor beta chains from one sample sequenced in a study of tumor and adjacent non-tumor tissue in lung cancer (dated by TCRdb to 2017 to 2018). The library was made by multiplex PCR. Reads for this sample came from an Illumina HiSeq 2500. TCRbeta libraries were built by three rounds of nested PCR using primers (Table S4), following protocols modified from ARM-PCR. TCRdb reran the public reads through fastp at Q25 and MiXCR, keeping productive beta chains. Duplicate CDR3 protein sequences are folded into a single record with the most common DNA and genes. For this sample the table gives 60,000 to 85,000 distinct CDR3 sequences, of which just over 75% were detected only once. The ten largest clonotypes hold around 40% of the sample. RNA was extracted from bulk unsorted tissue and checked for quality with a NanoDrop ND-1000 and an Agilent 2100. For the normal lung samples, distant non-tumor tissue was collected more than 3 cm away from the tumor edge.

What was sequenced was distant non-tumor lung tissue. The origin of the receptors is an older man with non-small cell lung cancer.

This clonotype appeared many times. The genes are TRBV12-5 and TRBJ2-1, with 8 bases aligning to TRBD2. The CDR3 is 15 residues long. The germline V gene encodes CDR1 LGHNT and CDR2 FRNRAP. Germline trimming cut 1 base from V and 7 bases from J; bases unmatched to any gene: 6. The CDR3 loop reads CASGLGAGGSNEQFF. The CDR3 bases are TGTGCTAGTGGTTTGGGGGCGGGGGGATCGAATGAGCAGTTCTTC.

In the case of this clonotype: The junction differs from germline at one of its ends, possibly a read error. This chain joins TRBV4-1 and TRBJ1-1; 7 nucleotides line up with TRBD1. The germline V gene encodes CDR1 MGHRA and CDR2 YSYEKL. The CDR3 is 19 amino acids. CDR3 nucleotide sequence: TGCGACAGCAGCCAAGATTGGGCAGGGGGGGAGTGGGTGAAAAATGAAGCTTTCTTT. Its translation: CDSSQDWAGGEWVKNEAFF.

The chain employs TRBV20-1 and TRBJ2-1, with a possible D match to TRBD2 (6 bases). Germline V gene sequence: CDR1 DFQATT, CDR2 SNEGSKA (reference sequence). CDR3 length equals 15 residues. V was shortened by 6 bases and J by 6 bases, with 21 bases between the two germline ends. The CDR3 protein is CSAPRRRAIPNEQFF. In DNA, the CDR3 is TGCAGTGCACCCCGCAGGAGGGCCATCCCCAATGAGCAGTTCTTC.

Concerning this clonotype itself: Since a much larger clone is just one base distant, this may be a read error. This chain connects TRBV20-1 to TRBJ1-4; D is undetermined. Trimming shortened V by 0 bases and J by 3 bases, and 17 bases separated the two germline ends. The germline V gene encodes CDR1 DFQATT and CDR2 SNEGSKA (reference sequence). The CDR3 is 17 residues long. The CDR3 spells CSARDGRNRAANEKLFF. The CDR3 region has the DNA TGCAGTGCTAGAGATGGAAGGAATCGGGCGGCTAATGAAAAACTGTTTTTT.

In the case of this clonotype: Since the CDR3 does not end with the conserved phenylalanine or tryptophan, this likely comes from a read error. This chain uses TRBV29-1 with TRBJ2-3; possibly TRBD1 for D (6 bases). Trimming removed 8 bases at V and 0 bases at J, with 15 bases between. Germline CDR1 and CDR2: SQVTM and ANQGSEA. The length of the CDR3 is 14 residues. CDR3 amino acids: CSIDRPQSTDTQYY. For the CDR3, the DNA is TGCAGCATCGACAGGCCGCAGAGCACAGATACGCAGTATTAT.

On this clonotype itself: A junction end diverges from the germline sequence, so it may reflect a read error. The CDR3 DNA reads TGTGCCAGCCGACATTTTGTCGGACAAAGAAGAGAAGTTTTCTTT. It yields the protein CASRHFVGQRREVFF. The chain carries TRBV6-2 or TRBV6-3 and TRBJ1-1; D possibly corresponds to TRBD1 (5 bases). Germline V gene lookup returns CDR1 MNHEY and CDR2 SVGEGT. CDR3 length equals 15 residues.

The J gene is TRBJ2-3, the V gene TRBV5-4, with unresolved D. V was trimmed by 4 bases and J by 7 bases, leaving 19 bases between them. Looked up from germline, CDR1 is SGHNT and CDR2 is YYREEE (reference sequence). The CDR3 covers 15 residues. The CDR3 DNA reads TGTGCCAGCAGCCTGTCCCAGATACAGACGTATACGCAGTATTTT. The encoded protein is CASSLSQIQTYTQYF. The entire variable domain, with the rest obtained from reference TRBV5-4 and TRBJ2-3, is as follows: ETGVTQSPTHLIKTRGQQVTLRCSSQSGHNTVSWYQQALGQGPQFIFQYYREEENGRGNFPPRFSGLQFPNYSSELNVNALELDDSALYLCASSLSQIQTYTQYFGPGTRLTVL.

A few counts support this clonotype. The chain employs TRBV10-3 and TRBJ1-5; D might be TRBD1 (6 bases). The CDR3 sequence is 12 residues long. Germline CDR1 is ENHRY and CDR2 is SYGVKD. Trimming took off 3 bases at V and 8 bases at J, with 8 bases between the two ends. The CDR3: CAISDRGEPQHF. The CDR3 DNA follows: TGTGCCATCAGTGACAGGGGAGAGCCCCAGCATTTT.

This chain connects TRBV11-3 to TRBJ2-5; 8 bases line up with TRBD2. The germline V gene has CDR1 SGHNT and CDR2 YENEEA. The CDR3 sequence is 16 residues long. The CDR3 spells CGGSLGVGRLAETQYF. CDR3 in DNA: TGTGGCGGCAGCTTAGGTGTGGGGAGACTAGCGGAGACCCAGTACTTC.

This clonotype showed up many times. The rearrangement links TRBV5-6 to TRBJ2-1; D gene ambiguous. The germline V gene has CDR1 SGHDT and CDR2 YYEEEE. V dropped 4 bases and J dropped 0 bases, with 14 bases sitting between them. The CDR3 runs 16 residues. CDR3 region: CASSVLQLSSYNEQFF. The CDR3 DNA follows: TGTGCCAGCAGCGTGTTACAGCTATCCTCCTACAATGAGCAGTTCTTC. Filled out from reference TRBV5-6 and TRBJ2-1, the complete variable domain reads DAGVTQSPTHLIKTRGQQVTLRCSPKSGHDTVSWYQQALGQGPQFIFQYYEEEERQRGNFPDRFSGHQFPNYSSELNVNALLLGDSALYLCASSVLQLSSYNEQFFGPGTRLTVL.

The J gene is TRBJ2-2, the V gene TRBV28, with 10 bases lining up with TRBD2. The CDR3 is 15 amino acids. Germline V gene sequence: CDR1 MDHEN, CDR2 SYDVKM. Trimming cost V 2 bases and J 3 bases; bases outside gene matches: 0. The DNA of the CDR3 is TGTGCCAGCAGTTTAGGGACTAGCGACACCGGGGAGCTGTTTTTT. It translates to CASSLGTSDTGELFF.

Turning to this clonotype: Because it lacks the conserved phenylalanine or tryptophan at the end, this CDR3 is likely a read error. V is TRBV10-1 and J is TRBJ2-1; D may match TRBD1 or TRBD2 (5 bases each). Trimming stripped 7 bases from V and 1 base from J, with 14 bases between. The V gene's germline CDR1 is WNHNN and CDR2 SYGVQD (reference sequence). The CDR3 spans 15 residues. The CDR3 sequence is CASTHRDASYNEQFL. In DNA, the CDR3 is TGCGCCAGCACTCACCGGGACGCATCCTACAATGAGCAGTTCCTC.

By share, this clonotype ranks as medium-sized. The chain has TRBV11-2 and TRBJ1-2; D is undetermined. This CDR3 has 14 residues. The germline V gene encodes CDR1 SGHAT and CDR2 FQNNGV. Trimming cost V 1 base and J 2 bases, with 8 bases left between them. CDR3 sequence reads: CASSLAAQNYGYTF. As DNA, the CDR3 is TGTGCCAGCAGCTTAGCAGCACAAAACTATGGCTACACCTTC. Filled out from reference TRBV11-2 and TRBJ1-2, the complete variable domain reads EAGVAQSPRYKIIEKRQSVAFWCNPISGHATLYWYQQILGQGPKLLIQFQNNGVVDDSQLPKDRFSAERLKGVDSTLKIQPAKLEDSAVYLCASSLAAQNYGYTFGSGTRLTVV.

This clonotype has a count of ten or more. The chain recombines TRBV12-3 or TRBV12-4 with TRBJ1-2; perhaps TRBD1 as D (5 bases). This CDR3 is built from 14 residues. Trimming stripped 4 bases from V and 4 bases from J, with 13 bases between. In DNA, the CDR3 is TGTGCCAGCAGTTGGGGGGGGTTCGGCTATGGCTACACCTTC. This translates into CASSWGGFGYGYTF.

This clonotype was counted between two and nine times. This may come from a read error, since a much larger clone is one base off. The rearrangement links TRBV10-2 to TRBJ2-1; D is unresolved. CDR3 length: 14 residues. Germline loops: CDR1 WSHSY, CDR2 SAAADI. CDR3 in amino acids: CASMDQQVWNEEFF. The CDR3 region has the DNA TGCGCCAGCATGGACCAGCAGGTTTGGAATGAGGAGTTCTTC.